Below, 10 T cell receptor beta chains from the same sample are listed, as sequenced in a study of T cell responses to AZD1222 COVID-19 vaccine. TCRdb's table, derived via immunoSEQ multiplex PCR, lists solely in-frame clones and lacks some. The table lists about 120,000 clones, just over 90% of them singletons. Here the sequenced sample was peripheral blood, taken on day 0 of AZD1222 vaccination. The receptors shown here come from an adult in good health.

The rearrangement uses TRBV3-1 (or the pseudogene TRBV3-2) and TRBJ2-7, with no clear D. The CDR3 sequence is 15 residues long. Germline V gene data show CDR1 as LGHDT and CDR2 as YNNKEL (reference sequence). Deletions cut 4 bases from V and 1 base from J, with 14 bases between. The CDR3 region is CASSPTATQSYEQYF. The DNA of the CDR3 is TGTGCCAGCAGCCCTACGGCTACCCAGTCCTACGAGCAGTACTTC.

Here the CDR3 reads CASSYGQGAPYEQYF. The CDR3 nucleotides read TGTGCCAGCAGTTACGGGCAGGGGGCCCCCTACGAGCAGTACTTC. The V call is TRBV6-5, the J call TRBJ2-7; 8 nucleotides align to TRBD1. J lost 2 bases, V lost 2 bases, and 5 bases had no gene match. CDR3 length: 15 residues. CDR1 and CDR2 (germline): MNHEY, SVGAGI.

This sequence joins TRBV29-1 and TRBJ1-2; no clear D gene. V shed 6 bases and J shed 1 base, with 9 bases lying between them. Germline V gene data show CDR1 as SQVTM and CDR2 as ANQGSEA. The CDR3 is 12 amino acids. The CDR3 spells CSVLRSNYGYTF. In DNA, the CDR3 is TGCAGCGTCCTTAGGAGTAACTATGGCTACACCTTC.

This clone was seen a single time. CDR3 DNA sequence: TGTGCCAGCAGCTTAAGCCTGAACTATGGCTACACCTTC. Translation gives CASSLSLNYGYTF. The rearrangement links TRBV11-2 to TRBJ1-2; D call uncertain. The CDR3 extends over 13 amino acids. Trimming cost V 2 bases and J 2 bases, with 6 bases left between them. Germline CDR1 and CDR2: SGHAT and FQNNGV.

The count of this clone is one. The chain links TRBV27 to TRBJ2-3; D gene ambiguous. This CDR3 spans 13 amino acids. Deletions cut 6 bases from V and 2 bases from J, with 9 bases between. Germline V gives CDR1 MNHEY, CDR2 SMNVEV (reference sequence). CDR3 sequence (DNA): TGTGCCAGCAGCCTCAGACCCACAGATACGCAGTATTTT. Amino acid sequence: CASSLRPTDTQYF.

This chain joins TRBV4-2 and TRBJ1-2; 9 nucleotides align to TRBD1. CDR3 length: 18 residues. Germline lookup yields CDR1 LGHNA and CDR2 YNFKEQ. V lost 3 bases, J lost 4 bases, and 15 bases stayed unmatched. The CDR3 sequence is CASSHSGTGSLAGYGYTF. CDR3 in DNA: TGTGCCAGCAGCCATTCTGGGACAGGGAGTTTGGCTGGCTATGGCTACACCTTC.

The rearrangement links TRBV7-2 to TRBJ1-1, with D maybe TRBD1 (5 bases). This CDR3 comprises 15 residues. Per germline, CDR1 SGHTA and CDR2 FQGNSA. V was trimmed by 1 base and J by 2 bases, leaving 11 bases between them. The CDR3 nucleotides read TGTGCCAGCAGCTTAGAGCCCCAGGGCAACACTGAAGCTTTCTTT. This codes for CASSLEPQGNTEAFF.

The count of this clone is one. This rearrangement joins TRBV19 to TRBJ2-6, with D perhaps TRBD1 (6 bases). Deletions cut 7 bases from V and 4 bases from J, with 17 bases between. The CDR3 loop spans 16 amino acids. Germline CDR1 reads LNHDA; CDR2 reads SQIVND (reference sequence). For the CDR3, the DNA is TGTGCCAGTATTAACAGGGCGAGATCGGGGGCCAACGTCCTGACTTTC. Translation gives CASINRARSGANVLTF.

The chain has TRBV24-1 and TRBJ1-5; TRBD1 agrees at 9 bases. The CDR3 contains 18 residues. The germline CDR1 and CDR2 sequences are KGHDR and SFDVKD. After removal of 7 bases from V and 2 bases from J, the junction contained 14 bases not matched to a gene. CDR3 region: CATRDPGQGCIGNQPQHF. The CDR3 DNA reads TGTGCCACCAGGGACCCGGGACAGGGATGTATAGGCAATCAGCCCCAGCATTTT.

The chain carries TRBV5-5 and TRBJ1-2, with TRBD1 as a possible D gene (5 bases). The V gene's germline CDR1 is SGHKS and CDR2 YYEKEE (reference sequence). The V gene lost 4 bases and the J gene lost 5 bases, with 30 bases spanning the gap. The CDR3 runs to 19 residues. The CDR3 DNA is TGTGCCAGCAGCCCCACCGCCCCCGAGGGGCGACCTCCCCTTTATGGCTACACCTTC. This translates into CASSPTAPEGRPPLYGYTF. Supplemented by reference TRBV5-5 and TRBJ1-2, the full variable domain reads DAGVTQSPTHLIKTRGQQVTLRCSPISGHKSVSWYQQVLGQGPQFIFQYYEKEERGRGNFPDRFSARQFPNYSSELNVNALLLGDSALYLCASSPTAPEGRPPLYGYTFGSGTRLTVV.